This T cell receptor (beta chain) was sequenced during a study of siplizumab effects on memory and regulatory T cells. This table comes from immunoSEQ multiplex PCR, and its TCRdb copy is limited to in-frame clones, with some not included. The sample records around 100,000 clones, approximately 94% being singletons. The length of the CDR3 is 16 residues. V was cut by 0 bases and J by 2 bases, with 13 bases left in between. The germline V gene encodes CDR1 SGDLS and CDR2 YYNGEE. This sequence originates from a human donor in good health. The rearrangement links TRBV9 to TRBJ2-3; perhaps TRBD2 as D (5 bases). Sequencing used non-Treg CD4+ T cells sorted from blood. The CDR3 DNA sequence: TGTGCCAGCAGCGTAGCGGGCGGGCTAGACACAGATACGCAGTATTTT. This gives the protein CASSVAGGLDTDTQYF.